This T cell receptor (beta chain) was documented in a study of Graves' ophthalmopathy and Graves' hyperthyroidism. Points from the study as a whole: In blood, most expanded thyroid clonotypes above 0.001 frequency were also detected.

Amplified material comprised TCR beta CDR3 regions derived from RNA transcripts. Second-round multiplex PCR came after first-round RT-PCR with HTBI primers. Each CDR3 protein gets one entry after TCRdb re-called the multiplex PCR reads with MiXCR. Among a few hundred thousand distinct CDR3 sequences, over 15% were seen once, and the ten largest hold approximately 7%. Turning to this clonotype: What it binds is unknown. A much larger clone differs by one base, so this may be a read error.

The sequence was collected from a woman aged 18-29 years with stable Graves' hyperthyroidism. Input material: peripheral blood.

CDR3 in amino acids: CACNGRGTISGYTF. As DNA, the CDR3 is TGTGCCTGCAACGGCCGGGGGACCATAAGTGGCTACACCTTC. The V gene is TRBV28, the J gene TRBJ1-2; D is possibly TRBD1 (5 bases). Germline V gene sequence: CDR1 MDHEN, CDR2 SYDVKM. The V and J ends lost 11 bases and 7 bases respectively, with 23 bases between them. The CDR3 sequence is 14 residues long.